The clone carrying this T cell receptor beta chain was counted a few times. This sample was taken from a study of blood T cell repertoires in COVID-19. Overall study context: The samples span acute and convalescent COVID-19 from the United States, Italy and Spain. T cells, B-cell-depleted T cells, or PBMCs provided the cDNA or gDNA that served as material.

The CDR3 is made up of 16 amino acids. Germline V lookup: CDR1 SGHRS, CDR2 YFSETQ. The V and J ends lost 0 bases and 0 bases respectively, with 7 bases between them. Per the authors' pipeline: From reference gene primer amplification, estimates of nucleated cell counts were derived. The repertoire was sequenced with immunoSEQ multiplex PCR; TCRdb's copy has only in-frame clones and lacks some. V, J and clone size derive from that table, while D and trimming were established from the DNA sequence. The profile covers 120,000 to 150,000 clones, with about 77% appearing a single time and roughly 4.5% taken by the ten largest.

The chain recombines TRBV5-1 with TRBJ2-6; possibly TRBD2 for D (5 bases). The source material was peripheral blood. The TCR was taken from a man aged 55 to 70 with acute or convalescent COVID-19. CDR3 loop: CASSLAGSSGANVLTF. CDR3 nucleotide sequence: TGCGCCAGCAGCTTGGCGGGGTCCTCTGGGGCCAACGTCCTGACTTTC. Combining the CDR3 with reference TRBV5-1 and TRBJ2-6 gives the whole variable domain KAGVTQTPRYLIKTRGQQVTLSCSPISGHRSVSWYQQTPGQGLQFLFEYFSETQRNKGNFPGRFSGRQFSNSRSEMNVSTLELGDSALYLCASSLAGSSGANVLTFGAGSRLTVL.